The source of this T cell receptor (beta chain) is a study of T cell changes during pregnancy in multiple sclerosis (dated by TCRdb to the late 2010s). About the study as a whole: In women with multiple sclerosis, the researchers looked at how the T cell repertoire shifted as pregnancy progressed.

As regards this clone: This clone's antigen is unknown. Nothing much larger sits one base from this clone, and base qualities are not available.

Receptor libraries were prepared by the immunoSEQ multiplex PCR assay. TCRdb re-hosts the immuneACCESS table, in-frame sequences only. Its copies lack some clones; in the studies checked, an unresolved V gene accounts for under half of them, and the cause for the rest is not known. The sample yields under 75,000 clones; under 95% were counted once. Roughly 1.4% of the sample is held by the ten biggest clonotypes. Including cysteine and phenylalanine, the CDR3 has 14 amino acids. Just CDR3 DNA is preserved here, 42 bases in frame from base 1. The CDR1 and CDR2 encoded by the germline V gene are ENHRY and SYGVKD. V lost 3 bases and J lost 4 bases; the stretch between them is 12 bases long.

The sample here was peripheral blood, taken in the third trimester of pregnancy. The receptor comes from a female donor in good health, enrolled as a control in a pregnancy study. The chain is made from TRBV10-3 and TRBJ1-2; the D segment cannot be called with confidence. The CDR3 region has the sequence CAISERSGTYGYTF. The sequenced DNA: TGTGCCATCAGTGAAAGGTCGGGTACCTATGGCTACACCTTC.